The rows below give T cell receptor beta chains drawn from one sample of a study of Ad26.COV2.S vaccination and SARS-CoV-2 variants. Profiling relied on immunoSEQ multiplex PCR, and the TCRdb table lists in-frame clones only, not all of them. The sample has around 300,000 clones, approximately 86% seen once; the top ten hold about 10%. The specimen was peripheral blood, collected in a trial of Ad26.COV2.S vaccine versus placebo. The receptors stem from a person aged 18-60 years who received the Ad26.COV2.S COVID-19 vaccine or a placebo. The CDR3 runs from the conserved cysteine through the conserved F or W. A D gene is named only where the DNA matches it firmly.

V	D	J	DNA	CDR3
TRBV28	.	TRBJ1-5	TGTGCCACCAGAGACGCAGGAGTCAGGGGACCCATCCATTTT	CATRDAGVRGPIHF
TRBV5-1	TRBD1	TRBJ2-1	TGCGCCAGCAAATGGGACAGGGGGCGGAATGAGCAGTTCTTC	CASKWDRGRNEQFF
TRBV11-2	.	TRBJ1-1	TGTGCCAGCAGCTTAGGGCCAAGGAACACTGAAGCTTTCTTT	CASSLGPRNTEAFF
TRBV7-2	.	TRBJ2-7	TGTGCCAGCAGCTTATGGGGACAAAGTTACGAGCAGTACTTC	CASSLWGQSYEQYF
TRBV3-1/TRBV3-2	.	TRBJ1-2	TGTGCCAGCAGCCACCTCAAAGGCCCGGTTGGCTACACCTTC	CASSHLKGPVGYTF
TRBV9	TRBD2	TRBJ2-7	TGTGCCAGCAGCGTAGACGGGCGGGAGGGATCCTACGAGCAGTACTTC	CASSVDGREGSYEQYF
TRBV5-1	.	TRBJ2-6	TGCGCCAGCAGACATGACTACTCTGGGGCCAACGTCCTGACTTTC	CASRHDYSGANVLTF
TRBV19	TRBD1	TRBJ2-7	TGTGCCAGTAGTACGGGGACAGATACCTACGAGCAGTACTTC	CASSTGTDTYEQYF
TRBV27	.	TRBJ2-3	TGTGCCAGCAGTTTAATAAGGACACCCACAGATACGCAGTATTTT	CASSLIRTPTDTQYF
TRBV7-2	.	TRBJ2-3	TGTGCCAGCAGGAACGGGCTCAGACCCCCCGATACGCAGTATTTT	CASRNGLRPPDTQYF
TRBV12-3/TRBV12-4	.	TRBJ2-3	TGTGCCAGCAGTTTACTAGATACGCAGTATTTT	CASSLLDTQYF
TRBV28	TRBD1	TRBJ1-4	TGTGCCAGCAGGTCACAGGGGGGTAATGAAAAACTGTTTTTT	CASRSQGGNEKLFF
TRBV18	.	TRBJ2-5	TGTGCCAGCTCACCAAGGGACACGCAAGAGACCCAGTACTTC	CASSPRDTQETQYF
TRBV11-2	.	TRBJ2-2	TGTGCCAGCAGTTACACGGGCCTTAACACCGGGGAGCTGTTTTTT	CASSYTGLNTGELFF